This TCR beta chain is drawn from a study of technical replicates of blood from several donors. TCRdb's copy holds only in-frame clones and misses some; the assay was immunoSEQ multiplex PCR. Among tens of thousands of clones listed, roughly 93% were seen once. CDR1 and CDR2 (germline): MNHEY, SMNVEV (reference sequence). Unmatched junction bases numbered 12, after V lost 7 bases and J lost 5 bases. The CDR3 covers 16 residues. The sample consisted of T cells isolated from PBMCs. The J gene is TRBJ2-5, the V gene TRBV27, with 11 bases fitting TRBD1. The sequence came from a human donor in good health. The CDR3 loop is CASIPLRDRGDETQYF. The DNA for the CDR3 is TGTGCCAGCATCCCCCTCCGGGACAGGGGGGATGAGACCCAGTACTTC.